These 25 T cell receptor beta chains came from one sample sequenced in a study of persistence of HIV-infected CD4 T cells. An overlapping HIV-1 Gag peptide pool stimulated these cells at about 0.91 ug/peptide/mL. Sorting of responding CD4+ T cells relied on upregulated CD40 ligand together with CD69. These receptors' antigens are unknown. The immunoSEQ assay was version 4, run in survey mode. Repertoires were generated with immunoSEQ multiplex PCR, while TCRdb's copy carries only in-frame clones and drops some. The data show some 9,200 clones, 82% seen once. The source material was CD4+ T cells sorted from PBMCs after roughly 18-hour stimulation, sampled from a patient who received antiretroviral therapy. The source of these receptors is an adult woman with HIV who was CMV-seropositive.

The chain employs TRBV9 and TRBJ1-4, with TRBD1 identical over 8 bases. Trimming cost V 1 base and J 7 bases; bases outside gene matches: 3. Germline V gene data show CDR1 as SGDLS and CDR2 as YYNGEE. The CDR3 totals 14 residues. This chain's CDR3 is CASSVQGAAEKLFF. The CDR3 DNA reads as TGTGCCAGCAGCGTACAGGGGGCCGCTGAAAAACTGTTTTTT.

The rearrangement links TRBV6-2 or TRBV6-3 to TRBJ1-5; 7 nucleotides match TRBD1. The length of the CDR3 is 16 residues. The V gene end was trimmed by 0 bases and the J gene end by 7 bases; junction bases not matched to a gene: 9. Germline-derived CDR1 and CDR2 are MNHEY and SVGEGT. The CDR3 here is CASSYSRQGGFQPQHF. In DNA, the CDR3 is TGTGCCAGCAGTTACTCGAGACAGGGCGGGTTCCAGCCCCAGCATTTT.

The chain carries TRBV7-8 and TRBJ1-1, with TRBD1 matching over 9 bases. Germline V lookup: CDR1 SGHVS, CDR2 FQNEAQ. J gave up 0 bases and V 4 bases, and 6 bases lay outside the gene matches. The CDR3 consists of 16 residues. The CDR3 here is CASSYGQGTLNTEAFF. Here the CDR3 DNA reads TGTGCCAGCAGCTATGGACAGGGGACGCTGAACACTGAAGCTTTCTTT.

To note about this clone: In the same sample, other DNA sequences code for this CDR3. V is TRBV14 and J is TRBJ2-5; D remains unclear. Germline lookup yields CDR1 SGHDN and CDR2 FVKESK. The CDR3 runs 14 residues. V was cut by 1 base and J by 4 bases, with 10 bases left in between. The CDR3 reads CASSQGARSETQYF. As DNA, the CDR3 is TGTGCCAGCAGCCAAGGGGCGCGGTCAGAGACCCAGTACTTC.

The CDR3 nucleotides read TGTGCCAGTAGTATACTGACAGGGGGCTTCGGGGAGCTGTTTTTT. Its translation is CASSILTGGFGELFF. J is TRBJ2-2 and V is TRBV19; TRBD1 aligns across 10 bases. The CDR3 loop spans 15 amino acids. The germline V gene has CDR1 LNHDA and CDR2 SQIVND (reference sequence). Trimming took 2 bases from V and 7 from J; bases not matched to a gene: 4.

V gene TRBV2 combines with J gene TRBJ2-7; 10 bases line up with TRBD1. Germline V CDR1 and CDR2: SNHLY, FYNNEI. V dropped 7 bases and J dropped 6; count of bases not matched to a gene: 9. This CDR3 has 14 amino acids. CDR3 sequence (DNA): TGTGCCAGCAATTCCGGGACAGGGGCGTTCGAGCAGTACTTC. Translating gives CASNSGTGAFEQYF.

The V and J genes are TRBV12-3 or TRBV12-4 and TRBJ2-5, with no clear D. V lost 5 bases and J lost 7, with 14 bases in between. This CDR3 comprises 13 residues. The CDR3 sequence is CASSPLGSGTQYF. CDR3 bases: TGTGCCAGCAGTCCTTTGGGGTCCGGGACCCAGTACTTC.

In DNA, the CDR3 is TGTGCCAGCACTAAAACCTATCGGGGGACTGGGGCCAACGTCCTGACTTTC. Translating it yields CASTKTYRGTGANVLTF. J is TRBJ2-6 and V is TRBV5-4, with D perhaps matching TRBD2 (6 bases). V was clipped by 6 bases and J by 2 bases, with 18 bases between them. The V gene's germline CDR1 is SGHNT and CDR2 YYREEE (reference sequence). CDR3 length equals 17 residues.

The chain uses TRBV24-1 and TRBJ2-1; TRBD1 agrees at 8 bases. Germline CDR1 is KGHDR and CDR2 is SFDVKD. This CDR3 contains 17 residues. J was trimmed by 1 base and V by 4 bases; bases with no gene match: 8. The CDR3 is CATSDHDRGFSYNEQFF. In DNA, the CDR3 is TGTGCCACCAGTGACCACGACAGGGGATTTTCCTACAATGAGCAGTTCTTC.

V usage is TRBV5-8 and J usage is TRBJ2-2; 7 bases agree with TRBD2. CDR1 and CDR2 (germline): SGHTS, YDEGEE. The CDR3 is 15 residues long. V shed 4 bases and J 0 bases; nucleotides not matched to a gene: 3. The CDR3 protein is CASSAGLTNTGELFF. Written as DNA, the CDR3 is TGTGCCAGCAGCGCGGGACTAACGAACACCGGGGAGCTGTTTTTT.

The chain uses TRBV19 and TRBJ1-5, with 10 bases fitting TRBD1. The CDR3 is made up of 15 amino acids. The J segment lost 7 bases and the V segment lost 2 bases, leaving 5 bases of the junction unmatched. Germline V gene sequence: CDR1 LNHDA, CDR2 SQIVND (reference sequence). CDR3 region: CASSIRGQGKQPQHF. DNA of the CDR3: TGTGCCAGTAGTATAAGGGGACAGGGGAAGCAGCCCCAGCATTTT.

The rearrangement links TRBV5-4 to TRBJ2-7; 15 bases line up with TRBD2. The CDR3 is 19 residues long. Losses at the gene ends were 1 base for V and 3 bases for J; bases not matched to a gene: 11. Germline loops: CDR1 SGHNT, CDR2 YYREEE (reference sequence). The CDR3: CASSLLSLGTSGRFYEQYF. CDR3 in DNA: TGTGCCAGCAGCTTGCTGAGCCTTGGGACTAGCGGGAGGTTCTACGAGCAGTACTTC.

V usage is TRBV24-1 and J usage is TRBJ2-4; D is unclear. V was pared by 2 bases and J by 1 base, with 8 bases between. Germline V gives CDR1 KGHDR, CDR2 SFDVKD. This CDR3 spans 15 amino acids. DNA of the CDR3: TGTGCCACCAGTGATTCCGGTGATGCCAAAAACATTCAGTACTTC. It is translated as CATSDSGDAKNIQYF.

This rearrangement joins TRBV6-5 to TRBJ2-2; D call uncertain. The CDR3 length is 13 residues. With 6 bases removed from V and 0 bases from J, the gap between germline ends came to 5 bases. Germline V gene data show CDR1 as MNHEY and CDR2 as SVGAGI. The CDR3, as DNA: TGTGCCAGCAGGCCTACGAACACCGGGGAGCTGTTTTTT. This gives the protein CASRPTNTGELFF.

V is TRBV12-5 and J is TRBJ2-1; D gene uncertain. Germline CDR1 LGHNT, CDR2 FRNRAP. The CDR3 covers 13 residues. Trimming stripped 7 bases from V and 1 base from J, with 8 bases between. The CDR3: CASALVSYNEQFF. DNA for the CDR3: TGTGCTAGTGCCTTAGTTTCCTACAATGAGCAGTTCTTC.

This clone was seen a single time. The chain combines TRBV10-1 with TRBJ2-5; 9 nucleotides agree with TRBD2. Germline CDR1 and CDR2: WNHNN and SYGVQD (reference sequence). Trimming cost V 2 bases and J 1 base; bases outside gene matches: 2. CDR3 length: 15 amino acids. CDR3: CASSESSGGQETQYF. CDR3 DNA sequence: TGCGCCAGCAGTGAGAGTAGCGGGGGCCAAGAGACCCAGTACTTC.

V usage is TRBV27 and J usage is TRBJ1-1; D gene unclear. Trimming removed 0 bases at V and 4 bases at J, with 9 bases between. The CDR3 is 14 residues long. In germline, CDR1 is MNHEY, CDR2 SMNVEV (reference sequence). The DNA for the CDR3 is TGTGCCAGCAGTTTATCGTGGCAGAGCACTGAAGCTTTCTTT. It yields the protein CASSLSWQSTEAFF.

The rearrangement links TRBV11-3 to TRBJ2-1; TRBD1 agrees at 10 bases. V was pared by 1 base and J by 2 bases, with 5 bases of the junction left unmatched. The CDR3 is 17 amino acids. Germline V gene lookup returns CDR1 SGHNT and CDR2 YENEEA. Here the CDR3 reads CASSLGWTGGPYNEQFF. For the CDR3, the DNA is TGTGCCAGCAGCTTAGGGTGGACAGGGGGTCCCTACAATGAGCAGTTCTTC.

This clone showed up just once. The V gene is TRBV7-8, the J gene TRBJ1-5; maybe TRBD1 (6 bases). The germline V gene has CDR1 SGHVS and CDR2 FQNEAQ. The CDR3 extends over 16 amino acids. Trimming shortened V by 3 bases and J by 7 bases, and 19 bases separated the two germline ends. Written as DNA, the CDR3 is TGTGCCAGCAGCTTGGGCTCTACCGGGACAAAACAGCCCCAGCATTTT. Protein product: CASSLGSTGTKQPQHF.

The V call is TRBV6-2 or TRBV6-3, the J call TRBJ1-2; D remains unclear. From germline, CDR1 is MNHEY and CDR2 SVGEGT. This CDR3 spans 13 amino acids. V was trimmed by 0 bases and J by 8 bases, leaving 10 bases between them. The CDR3 DNA reads TGTGCCAGCAGTTACTCGGGAGAAATCGGCTACACCTTC. Encoded protein: CASSYSGEIGYTF.

The J gene is TRBJ1-2, the V gene TRBV5-8; 7 positions match TRBD1. CDR3 length: 13 residues. CDR1 is SGHTS and CDR2 is YDEGEE in the germline V gene. The V and J ends lost 4 bases and 7 bases, in that order; junction bases with no gene match: 7. Here the CDR3 reads CASSVTGFFGYTF. CDR3 coding DNA: TGTGCCAGCAGCGTGACAGGGTTTTTTGGCTACACCTTC.

The chain combines TRBV18 with TRBJ2-2; D is uncertain. Germline lookup yields CDR1 KGHSH and CDR2 LQKENI. This CDR3 comprises 13 residues. The germline V and J ends were trimmed by 5 bases and 6 bases, with 10 bases remaining between them. CDR3 bases: TGTGCCAGCTCATCTGACACCTCCGGGGAGCTGTTTTTT. Encoded protein: CASSSDTSGELFF.

The J gene is TRBJ2-3, the V gene TRBV10-2; D may match TRBD1 or TRBD2 (5 bases each). CDR3 length: 13 residues. Germline values: CDR1 WSHSY, CDR2 SAAADI. Trimming removed 7 bases from V and 2 bases from J, with 10 bases in between. CDR3 sequence: CASISGTTDTQYF. The CDR3 DNA reads as TGCGCCAGCATCAGTGGGACCACAGATACGCAGTATTTT.

This clone was seen a few times. The rearrangement links TRBV6-5 to TRBJ2-1; D unresolved. The V gene lost 5 bases and the J gene lost 6 bases, with 17 bases spanning the gap. The CDR3 length is 15 residues. Germline V gene data show CDR1 as MNHEY and CDR2 as SVGAGI. Written as DNA, the CDR3 is TGTGCCAGCAGTAAACGGCATGCCTCGGGCAATGAGCAGTTCTTC. This translates into CASSKRHASGNEQFF.

The chain carries TRBV29-1 and TRBJ1-4, with D hard to call. Germline V gene sequence: CDR1 SQVTM, CDR2 ANQGSEA. The length of the CDR3 is 12 residues. Trimming stripped 7 bases from V and 8 bases from J, with 14 bases between. The CDR3 bases are TGCAGCGGGGCCCTACAAGGGGAAAAACTGTTTTTT. Translation gives CSGALQGEKLFF.